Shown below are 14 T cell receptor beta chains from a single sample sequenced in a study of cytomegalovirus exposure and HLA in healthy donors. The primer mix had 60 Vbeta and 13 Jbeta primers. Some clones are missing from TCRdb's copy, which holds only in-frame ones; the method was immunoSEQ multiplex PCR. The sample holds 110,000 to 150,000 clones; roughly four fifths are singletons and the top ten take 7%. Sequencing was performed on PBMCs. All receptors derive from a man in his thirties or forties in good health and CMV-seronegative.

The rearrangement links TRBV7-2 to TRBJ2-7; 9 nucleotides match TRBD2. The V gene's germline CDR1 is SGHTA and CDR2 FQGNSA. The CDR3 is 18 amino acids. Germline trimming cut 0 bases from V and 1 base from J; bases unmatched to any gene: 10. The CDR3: CASSLAWRGGQVSYEQYF. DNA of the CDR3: TGTGCCAGCAGCTTAGCGTGGCGGGGGGGGCAAGTGTCCTACGAGCAGTACTTC.

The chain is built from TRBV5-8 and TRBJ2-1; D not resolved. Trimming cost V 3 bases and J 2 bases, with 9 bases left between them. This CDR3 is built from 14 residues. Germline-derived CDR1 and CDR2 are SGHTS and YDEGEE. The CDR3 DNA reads TGTGCCAGCAGCTCCAGAGAGGCCTACAATGAGCAGTTCTTC. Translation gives CASSSREAYNEQFF.

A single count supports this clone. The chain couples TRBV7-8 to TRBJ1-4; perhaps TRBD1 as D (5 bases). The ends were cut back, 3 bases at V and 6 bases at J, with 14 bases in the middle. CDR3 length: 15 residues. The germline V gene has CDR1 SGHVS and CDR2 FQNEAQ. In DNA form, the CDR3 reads TGTGCCAGCAGCTTTCTCTTAAGGGGCGATGAAAAACTGTTTTTT. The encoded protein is CASSFLLRGDEKLFF.

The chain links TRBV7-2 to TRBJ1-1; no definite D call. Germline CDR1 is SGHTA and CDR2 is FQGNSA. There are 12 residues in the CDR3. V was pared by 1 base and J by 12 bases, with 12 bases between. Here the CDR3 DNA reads TGTGCCAGCAGCTTAGACGGGCGGGGTCCTTTCTTT. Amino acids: CASSLDGRGPFF.

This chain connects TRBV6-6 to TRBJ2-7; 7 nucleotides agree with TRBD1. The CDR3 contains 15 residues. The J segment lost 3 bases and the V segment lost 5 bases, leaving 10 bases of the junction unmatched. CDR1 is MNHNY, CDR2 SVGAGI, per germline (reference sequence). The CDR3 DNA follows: TGTGCCAGCAGTCCACAGGGGCCTACAGTCTACGAGCAGTACTTC. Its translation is CASSPQGPTVYEQYF.

The CDR3 DNA reads as TGCGCCAGCAGCCCAGGACAGGGCTACACTGAAGCTTTCTTT. It specifies CASSPGQGYTEAFF. The J gene is TRBJ1-1, the V gene TRBV5-1; 8 bases are shared with TRBD1. CDR1 and CDR2 from the germline V gene are SGHRS and YFSETQ. This CDR3 contains 14 residues. V trimming: 4 bases; J trimming: 3 bases; junction bases outside the gene matches: 5.

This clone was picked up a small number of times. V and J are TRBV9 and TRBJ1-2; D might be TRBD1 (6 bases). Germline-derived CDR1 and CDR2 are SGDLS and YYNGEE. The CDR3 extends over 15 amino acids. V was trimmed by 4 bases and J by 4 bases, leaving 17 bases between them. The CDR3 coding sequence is TGTGCCAGCAGCCCATACAGGGATAGTATCTATGGCTACACCTTC. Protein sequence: CASSPYRDSIYGYTF.

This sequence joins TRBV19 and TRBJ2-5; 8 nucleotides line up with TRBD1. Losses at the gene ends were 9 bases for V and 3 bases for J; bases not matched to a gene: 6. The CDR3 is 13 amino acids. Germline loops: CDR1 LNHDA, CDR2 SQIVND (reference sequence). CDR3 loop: CASRTGGKETQYF. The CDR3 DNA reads TGTGCCAGCCGTACAGGGGGAAAAGAGACCCAGTACTTC.

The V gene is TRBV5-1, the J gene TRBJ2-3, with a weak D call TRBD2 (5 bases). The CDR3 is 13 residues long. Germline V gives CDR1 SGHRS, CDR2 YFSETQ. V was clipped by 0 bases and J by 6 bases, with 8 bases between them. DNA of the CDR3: TGCGCCAGCAGCTTGGGGGGAGACGATACGCAGTATTTT. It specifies CASSLGGDDTQYF.

The CDR3 is CASSLAKGMNTEAFF. The CDR3 DNA is TGCGCCAGCAGCTTGGCGAAGGGGATGAACACTGAAGCTTTCTTT. The chain employs TRBV5-1 and TRBJ1-1, with a tentative D call TRBD1 (5 bases). The CDR3 extends over 15 amino acids. V shed 0 bases and J shed 0 bases, with 9 bases lying between them. The germline V gene has CDR1 SGHRS and CDR2 YFSETQ. Full variable domain (missing parts from reference TRBV5-1 and TRBJ1-1): KAGVTQTPRYLIKTRGQQVTLSCSPISGHRSVSWYQQTPGQGLQFLFEYFSETQRNKGNFPGRFSGRQFSNSRSEMNVSTLELGDSALYLCASSLAKGMNTEAFFGQGTRLTVV.

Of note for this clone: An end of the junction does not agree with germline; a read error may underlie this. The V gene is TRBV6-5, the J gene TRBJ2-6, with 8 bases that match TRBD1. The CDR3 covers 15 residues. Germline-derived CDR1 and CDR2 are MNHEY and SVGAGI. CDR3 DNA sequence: TGTGCCAGCAGTAGGACAGGGCCTGGGGCCAACGGCCTGACTTTC. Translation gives CASSRTGPGANGLTF.

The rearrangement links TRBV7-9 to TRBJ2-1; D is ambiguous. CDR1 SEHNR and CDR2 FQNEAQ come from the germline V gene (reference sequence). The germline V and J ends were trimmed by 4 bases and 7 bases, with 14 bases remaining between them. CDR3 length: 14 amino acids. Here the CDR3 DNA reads TGTGCCAGCAGCTCATCGCTAGGTCGGAATGAGCAGTTCTTC. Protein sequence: CASSSSLGRNEQFF.

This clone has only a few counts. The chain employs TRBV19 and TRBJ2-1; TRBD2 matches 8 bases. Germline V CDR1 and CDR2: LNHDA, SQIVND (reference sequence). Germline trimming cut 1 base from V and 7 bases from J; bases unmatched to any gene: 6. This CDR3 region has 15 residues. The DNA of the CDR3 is TGTGCCAGTAGTATAGCGGGGGGGCGTTTGAATGAGCAGTTCTTC. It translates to CASSIAGGRLNEQFF.

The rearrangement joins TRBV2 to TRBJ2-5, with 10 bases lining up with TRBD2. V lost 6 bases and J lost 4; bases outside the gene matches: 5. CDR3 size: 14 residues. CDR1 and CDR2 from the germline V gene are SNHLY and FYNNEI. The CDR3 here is CASSTTSGAETQYF. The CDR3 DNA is TGTGCCAGCAGCACTACTAGCGGGGCAGAGACCCAGTACTTC.